The 28 T cell receptor beta chains given below trace back to one sample, sequenced in a study of vaccination and CD4 T cells after COVID-19. The treatment: roughly nine-day PBMC culture with coronavirus spike peptide pools or control peptides (ViraFEST assay). The Oncomine TCR Beta short-read assay sequenced DNA from cultured CD4+ T cells. TCRdb passed the PCR reads through MiXCR, listing each CDR3 protein once. The sample comprises 20,000 to 30,000 distinct CDR3 sequences, 50% of which are singletons, and under 30% rests with the top ten. Their target antigens are unknown. Source: CD4+ T cells from blood, cultured in vitro, taken before SARS-CoV-2 vaccination. The receptors shown here come from a human donor who received a COVID-19 vaccine.

The chain has TRBV6-5 and TRBJ1-1; 7 bases agree with TRBD1. J was trimmed by 5 bases and V by 2 bases; bases with no gene match: 2. This CDR3 has 13 residues. Germline CDR1 and CDR2: MNHEY and SVGAGI. The CDR3 protein is CASSYDRVTEAFF. The DNA of the CDR3 is TGTGCCAGCAGTTACGACAGGGTTACTGAAGCTTTCTTT.

This chain joins TRBV9 and TRBJ2-5, with D perhaps matching TRBD1 (6 bases). The ends were cut back, 1 base at V and 7 bases at J, with 11 bases in the middle. This CDR3 comprises 13 residues. Germline CDR1 SGDLS, CDR2 YYNGEE. CDR3 DNA: TGTGCCAGCAGCGTACAGGGGCGCGGGACCCAGTACTTC. Translated: CASSVQGRGTQYF.

The rearrangement links TRBV27 to TRBJ1-6; D may be TRBD1 (5 bases). Germline assignment: CDR1 MNHEY and CDR2 SMNVEV (reference sequence). Trimming pared 8 bases from V and 9 bases from J, leaving 20 bases between. This CDR3 has 15 residues. The CDR3, as DNA: TGTGCCAGCCGCACAGGTCTCGGGGTGAGTTCACCCCTCCACTTT. The encoded protein is CASRTGLGVSSPLHF.

This clonotype was picked up a small number of times. The chain employs TRBV20-1 and TRBJ1-6; D remains unclear. V was clipped by 3 bases and J by 3 bases, with 6 bases between them. CDR1 and CDR2 from the germline V gene are DFQATT and SNEGSKA (reference sequence). The CDR3 runs to 13 residues. As DNA, the CDR3 is TGCAGTGCTAGGGAGGGCTATAATTCACCCCTCCACTTT. This translates into CSAREGYNSPLHF.

The J gene is TRBJ2-5, the V gene TRBV4-2, with 10 bases that match TRBD2. CDR1 and CDR2 from the germline V gene are LGHNA and YNFKEQ. The CDR3 length is 15 residues. V shed 0 bases and J 5 bases; nucleotides not matched to a gene: 3. The CDR3 nucleotides read TGTGCCAGCAGCCAAGATAGCGGGGGGCAGGAGACCCAGTACTTC. It translates to CASSQDSGGQETQYF.

In its sample, this clonotype was seen once. The V and J genes are TRBV10-1 and TRBJ2-5; D not certain. The CDR3 extends over 13 amino acids. V dropped 9 bases and J dropped 4 bases, with 15 bases sitting between them. Germline CDR1 is WNHNN and CDR2 is SYGVQD (reference sequence). This chain's CDR3 is CASSPTPGETQYF. The DNA for the CDR3 is TGCGCCAGTTCCCCCACCCCGGGAGAGACCCAGTACTTC.

Only a few counts were recorded for this clonotype. The junction departs from the called germline gene at one end, perhaps through a read error. J is TRBJ1-2 and V is TRBV20-1, with no clear D. This CDR3 spans 16 amino acids. Germline CDR1 DFQATT, CDR2 SNEGSKA (reference sequence). This CDR3 is CSARERAGGYGYGYTF. CDR3 coding DNA: TGCAGTGCTAGAGAGAGGGCGGGAGGGTATGGCTATGGTTACACCTTC.

This clonotype showed up just a few times. The chain has TRBV19 and TRBJ1-6; D remains ambiguous. The V gene lost 6 bases and the J gene lost 4 bases, with 13 bases spanning the gap. Germline V gene data show CDR1 as LNHDA and CDR2 as SQIVND (reference sequence). This CDR3 comprises 15 residues. This CDR3 reads CASSLRDGYNSPLHF. The CDR3 DNA sequence: TGTGCCAGTAGCCTACGTGATGGGTATAATTCACCCCTCCACTTT.

The chain carries TRBV29-1 and TRBJ2-5; D is possibly TRBD1 or TRBD2 (5 bases each). Germline CDR1 SQVTM, CDR2 ANQGSEA. Trimming removed 6 bases at V and 6 bases at J, with 20 bases between. The CDR3 loop spans 14 amino acids. CDR3 in DNA: TGCAGCGTCGGGAAGGGCAGGGAGTTCAAGACCCAGTACTTC. It specifies CSVGKGREFKTQYF.

This clonotype was found a few times. This chain links TRBV7-9 with TRBJ1-6, with D tentatively TRBD1 (5 bases). CDR3 length: 15 residues. V lost 0 bases, J lost 5 bases, and 8 bases lay in between. The germline V gene encodes CDR1 SEHNR and CDR2 FQNEAQ (reference sequence). The CDR3 DNA follows: TGTGCCAGCAGCTTAGCCCGGGGCAATAATTCACCCCTCCACTTT. This sequence encodes CASSLARGNNSPLHF.

The chain carries TRBV12-3 or TRBV12-4 and TRBJ2-7; 9 bases match TRBD1. With 7 bases clipped from V and 5 bases from J, the junction kept 12 bases outside the gene matches. CDR3 length: 15 residues. CDR3 amino acids: CASILDGQGLDEQYF. CDR3 bases: TGTGCCAGCATCCTCGACGGACAGGGGCTTGACGAGCAGTACTTC.

This chain uses TRBV10-3 with TRBJ2-3, with D possibly being TRBD2 (5 bases). Germline loops: CDR1 ENHRY, CDR2 SYGVKD. The CDR3 extends over 16 amino acids. Trimming took 0 bases from V and 1 from J, leaving 11 bases between them. CDR3 region: CAISESRGDGTDTQYF. The CDR3 DNA sequence: TGTGCCATCAGTGAGTCCCGGGGAGATGGCACAGATACGCAGTATTTT.

The chain uses TRBV20-1 and TRBJ1-2, with TRBD1 matching 10 bases. The CDR3 has 10 amino acids. V was clipped by 7 bases and J by 13 bases; unmatched bases: 6. Germline assignment: CDR1 DFQATT and CDR2 SNEGSKA (reference sequence). CDR3 sequence (DNA): TGCAGTGTAGCGGACAGGGGGTTCACCTTC. It translates to CSVADRGFTF.

The sample holds one count of this clonotype. The V call is TRBV20-1, the J call TRBJ2-2; 9 bases fit TRBD1. CDR1 is DFQATT and CDR2 is SNEGSKA in the germline V gene (reference sequence). The V and J ends lost 5 bases and 6 bases, in that order; junction bases with no gene match: 1. The length of the CDR3 is 12 residues. CDR3 residues: CSAYRGPGELFF. CDR3 coding DNA: TGCAGTGCTTACAGGGGGCCCGGGGAGCTGTTTTTT.

This sequence joins TRBV5-4 and TRBJ2-2, with 7 nucleotides matching TRBD2. This CDR3 has 15 residues. V lost 4 bases, J lost 0 bases, and 3 bases stayed unmatched. The germline V gene encodes CDR1 SGHNT and CDR2 YYREEE (reference sequence). The CDR3 loop is CASSRDYANTGELFF. The CDR3 DNA sequence: TGTGCCAGCAGCCGGGACTATGCGAACACCGGGGAGCTGTTTTTT.

The genes are TRBV7-8 and TRBJ1-4, with 7 nucleotides matching TRBD1. Germline V gene sequence: CDR1 SGHVS, CDR2 FQNEAQ. J was trimmed by 8 bases and V by 2 bases; bases with no gene match: 2. The CDR3 has 13 amino acids. CDR3 DNA: TGTGCCAGCAGCTTAAGGGGGCAGGAAAAACTGTTTTTT. This encodes CASSLRGQEKLFF.

The chain couples TRBV6-1 to TRBJ1-5; D may be TRBD1 (6 bases). The CDR3 is 16 amino acids. Germline lookup yields CDR1 MNHNS and CDR2 SASEGT. Trimming took off 6 bases at V and 2 bases at J, with 17 bases between the two ends. The CDR3 nucleotides read TGTGCCAGCAGGGGAGAGGGGGGGTTTCGCAATCAGCCCCAGCATTTT. Translating it yields CASRGEGGFRNQPQHF.

This clonotype has a single count. The genes are TRBV28 and TRBJ2-7; TRBD1 might be the D (5 bases). The length of the CDR3 is 15 residues. The germline gives CDR1 MDHEN, CDR2 SYDVKM. V lost 2 bases to trimming and J lost 2 bases, with 13 bases between them. This CDR3 reads CASSLRGSKPYEQYF. CDR3 bases: TGTGCCAGCAGTTTAAGGGGTTCAAAACCCTACGAGCAGTACTTC.

This clonotype was seen more than once but under ten times. This chain connects TRBV30 to TRBJ2-3, with D uncertain. In germline, CDR1 is GTSNPN, CDR2 SVGIG (reference sequence). CDR3 length equals 14 residues. V dropped 3 bases and J dropped 1 base, with 11 bases sitting between them. The CDR3 loop reads CAWSPRQGTDTQYF. The DNA of the CDR3 is TGTGCCTGGAGCCCCCGGCAGGGCACAGATACGCAGTATTTT.

The rearrangement joins TRBV19 to TRBJ1-3; possibly TRBD1 for D (6 bases). This CDR3 is 14 amino acids long. V gave up 8 bases and J gave up 0 bases, with 11 bases separating them. In germline, CDR1 is LNHDA, CDR2 SQIVND (reference sequence). The CDR3 here is CASRGGFSGNTIYF. For the CDR3, the DNA is TGTGCCAGTCGAGGGGGTTTCTCTGGAAACACCATATATTTT.

This clonotype is a singleton in its sample. The rearrangement uses TRBV12-3 or TRBV12-4 and TRBJ2-1; TRBD2 matches at 11 bases. The CDR3 runs 17 residues. V lost 4 bases and J lost 2; bases outside the gene matches: 7. The CDR3 region is CASSSGTSGTPYNEQFF. The CDR3 region has the DNA TGTGCCAGCAGTTCCGGGACTAGCGGTACACCCTACAATGAGCAGTTCTTC.

The CDR3 nucleotides read TGCGCCAGCAGCTTGGAGGCTAGAAGGGAGACCCAGTACTTC. Amino acids: CASSLEARRETQYF. The V gene is TRBV5-1, the J gene TRBJ2-5; D unclear. The CDR3 contains 14 residues. Germline V gene lookup returns CDR1 SGHRS and CDR2 YFSETQ. The germline V and J ends were trimmed by 0 bases and 5 bases, with 11 bases remaining between them.

The V call is TRBV30, the J call TRBJ2-2, with D tentatively TRBD1 or TRBD2 (5 bases each). The CDR3 covers 16 residues. Deletions cut 3 bases from V and 0 bases from J, with 14 bases between. Germline CDR1 GTSNPN, CDR2 SVGIG (reference sequence). CDR3 sequence reads: CAWRLRDAANTGELFF. CDR3 in DNA: TGTGCCTGGAGGCTCCGGGACGCCGCGAACACCGGGGAGCTGTTTTTT. Using reference TRBV30 and TRBJ2-2 for the parts outside the CDR3, the full variable domain is SQTIHQWPATLVQPVGSPLSLECTVEGTSNPNLYWYRQAAGRGLQLLFYSVGIGQISSEVPQNLSASRPQDRQFILSSKKLLLSDSGFYLCAWRLRDAANTGELFFGEGSRLTVL.

This clonotype came up a few times. The J gene is TRBJ1-2, the V gene TRBV12-3 or TRBV12-4; D ambiguous. The germline V and J ends were trimmed by 5 bases and 3 bases, with 10 bases remaining between them. This CDR3 has 13 residues. This chain's CDR3 is CASSGRAHYGYTF. The CDR3 DNA reads as TGTGCCAGCAGTGGACGGGCCCACTATGGCTACACCTTC.

This sequence joins TRBV19 and TRBJ1-1; TRBD1 matches at 11 bases. Germline V lookup: CDR1 LNHDA, CDR2 SQIVND (reference sequence). The CDR3 runs to 18 residues. J gave up 4 bases and V 3 bases, and 13 bases lay outside the gene matches. Here the CDR3 reads CASSIPPRTGGFGTEAFF. In DNA form, the CDR3 reads TGTGCCAGTAGTATCCCACCCCGGACAGGGGGCTTTGGCACTGAAGCTTTCTTT.

The chain carries TRBV20-1 and TRBJ2-5, with D uncertain. The V gene lost 0 bases and the J gene lost 5 bases, with 7 bases spanning the gap. The CDR3 length is 12 residues. Germline-derived CDR1 and CDR2 are DFQATT and SNEGSKA (reference sequence). The CDR3 is CSARDPSETQYF. The DNA of the CDR3 is TGCAGTGCTAGAGATCCTTCTGAGACCCAGTACTTC.

J is TRBJ1-6 and V is TRBV30, with D maybe TRBD1 (5 bases). V was cut by 6 bases and J by 7 bases, with 13 bases left in between. The CDR3 spans 13 residues. Germline V gives CDR1 GTSNPN, CDR2 SVGIG (reference sequence). The CDR3 spells CACSGPGNSPLHF. As DNA, the CDR3 is TGTGCCTGTTCGGGACCGGGGAATTCACCCCTCCACTTT. Full variable domain (missing parts from reference TRBV30 and TRBJ1-6): SQTIHQWPATLVQPVGSPLSLECTVEGTSNPNLYWYRQAAGRGLQLLFYSVGIGQISSEVPQNLSASRPQDRQFILSSKKLLLSDSGFYLCACSGPGNSPLHFGNGTRLTVT.

This clonotype has more than one count but fewer than ten. V usage is TRBV12-3 or TRBV12-4 and J usage is TRBJ1-2, with D unresolved. V shed 3 bases and J shed 0 bases, with 5 bases lying between them. The CDR3 consists of 13 residues. The CDR3 DNA follows: TGTGCCAGCAGTTTTCTCGCTAACTATGGCTACACCTTC. Its translation is CASSFLANYGYTF.